This TCR beta chain is from a study of Ad26.COV2.S vaccination and SARS-CoV-2 variants. In the study overall: Doses of Ad26.COV2.S were injected into muscle once or twice, 56 days apart.

Regarding treatment: roughly 19 received Ad26.COV2.S at low or high dose, single or two shots; 5 received placebo; per-sample allocation not given. Day 63 following the first vaccine or placebo injection was when the samples were taken. The V end lost 4 bases, the J end lost 3 bases, and 19 bases lay between the germline ends. The CDR3 extends over 16 amino acids. Germline V gives CDR1 SEHNR, CDR2 FQNEAQ (reference sequence). Using immunoSEQ multiplex PCR, the repertoire was profiled, and TCRdb retains in-frame clones only, with some absent. The table has 300,000 to 400,000 clones, 70% to 90% seen once.

The V and J genes are TRBV7-9 and TRBJ2-7; the D gene could be TRBD1 or TRBD2 (5 bases each). This TCR derives from a person between 18 and 65 years old who received the Ad26.COV2.S COVID-19 vaccine or a placebo. The sequencing here drew on peripheral blood, taken in a trial of Ad26.COV2.S vaccine versus placebo. CDR3 sequence (DNA): TGTGCCAGCAGCTCCGAGGGCCGAGGGGTCGGCTACGAGCAGTACTTC. Translation gives CASSSEGRGVGYEQYF.